These 10 T cell receptor beta chains share one sample of origin, sequenced in a study of tumor-infiltrating lymphocytes in primary liver carcinoma (dated by TCRdb to the late 2010s). Without any cell sorting, total RNA and DNA were co-extracted from about 20-30 mg of bulk tissue using the AllPrep DNA/RNA mini kit. This sample was sequenced with an Illumina HiSeq 2500. Using a constant-region primer and ProtoScript II reverse transcriptase, TCRbeta-specific cDNA was reverse-transcribed from roughly 500 ng total RNA. The TCRbeta libraries were prepared through three rounds of nested multiplex PCR following a slightly modified ARM-PCR procedure. Multiplex TRBV1-TRBV30 forward primers and a Cbeta reverse primer were used in the first two PCR rounds, each of which was run for around 10 cycles. TCRdb trimmed the raw reads at Q25, called clones with MiXCR and kept productive beta chains. Merged by CDR3 protein, the rows form single entries marked with the most common genes and DNA. In this sample the table shows 99,000 or so distinct CDR3 sequences, about four fifths of which occur a single time. Approximately 20% of the sample goes to the ten largest clones.

Sequenced material: liver tumor tissue from sampling region 3. According to the study, the label for this sample's cell subset or site signals: tumor region T3, left-lateral pole. The receptors come from a middle-aged man with primary liver carcinoma and hepatitis B virus infection.

Concerning this clonotype itself: The CDR3 does not end in the conserved phenylalanine or tryptophan, so this is likely a read error. CDR3 sequence: CASSQGAGELFL. CDR3 DNA: TGTGCCAGCAGTCAAGGGGCTGGGGAGCTGTTTTTA. The chain combines TRBV6-5 with TRBJ2-2, with a weak D call TRBD1 (5 bases). Germline V gene sequence: CDR1 MNHEY, CDR2 SVGAGI. CDR3 size: 12 residues. V gave up 5 bases and J gave up 8 bases, with 9 bases separating them.

This clonotype appeared once. DNA of the CDR3: TGTGCCAGCAGTAAGGCGAGGGAAAAGGCGCCCCGTCATTTT. It codes for CASSKAREKAPRHF. The rearrangement links TRBV6-1 to TRBJ1-5, with D unclear. V gave up 5 bases and J gave up 16 bases, with 24 bases separating them. This CDR3 contains 14 residues. The V gene's germline CDR1 is MNHNS and CDR2 SASEGT.

Comments on this clonotype: The germline gene is not matched at one end of the junction; a read error may be the cause. The chain is built from TRBV6-2 or TRBV6-3 and TRBJ1-2; D is unclear. The CDR3 spans 16 residues. Germline CDR1 MNHEY, CDR2 SVGEGT. CDR3 sequence: CTSSYPGVGSGGDYTF. Written as DNA, the CDR3 is TGTACCAGCAGTTACCCCGGAGTGGGCTCCGGAGGTGACTACACCTTC.

The chain combines TRBV12-3 or TRBV12-4 with TRBJ2-1, with D uncertain. The J call may be mistaken, given a closer DNA end match to TRBJ2-7. This CDR3 has 10 residues. The CDR3 nucleotides are TGTGCCAGCTTTAGCTGGAAACAGTACTTC. Its protein product is CASFSWKQYF.

As concerns this clonotype: A read error may produce the germline difference seen at one junction end. The chain has TRBV5-5 and TRBJ2-5; unclear D gene. In germline, CDR1 is SGHKS, CDR2 YYEKEE (reference sequence). This CDR3 comprises 12 residues. Here the CDR3 reads CTSSLGTETQHF. The CDR3 DNA is TGTACCAGCAGCTTAGGTACAGAGACCCAGCACTTC.

This rearrangement joins TRBV29-1 to TRBJ2-7, with TRBD2 matching 11 bases. The CDR3 runs to 18 residues. Per germline, CDR1 SQVTM and CDR2 ANQGSEA. CDR3 nucleotides: TGCAGTATATACATAGCGGGAGGGTCTTCCACAGACTCCTACGAGCAGTACTTC. Protein product: CSIYIAGGSSTDSYEQYF.

This clonotype was counted only a few times. A much larger clone differs from this one at a single base, so this may be a read error. The chain carries TRBV5-1 and TRBJ1-1; no definite D call. The CDR3 has 14 amino acids. Trimming stripped 5 bases from V and 5 bases from J, with 16 bases between. Germline lookup yields CDR1 SGHRS and CDR2 YFSETQ. CDR3 loop: CASRLGSRITEAFF. The CDR3 DNA is TGCGCCAGCAGACTTGGATCCAGGATAACTGAAGCTTTCTTT.

Worth noting for this clonotype: A junction end diverges from the germline sequence, so it may reflect a read error. The V call is TRBV30, the J call TRBJ1-5; D unclear. Germline V gives CDR1 GTSNPN, CDR2 SVGIG (reference sequence). This CDR3 comprises 13 residues. This CDR3 reads CAWSYVENQPKHF. CDR3 DNA: TGTGCCTGGAGTTATGTGGAAAATCAGCCCAAGCATTTT.

As concerns this clonotype: An end of the junction does not agree with germline; a read error may underlie this. V is TRBV5-1 and J is TRBJ2-1, with TRBD2 identical over 12 bases. This CDR3 is built from 18 residues. Looked up from germline, CDR1 is SGHRS and CDR2 is YFSETQ. The CDR3 bases are TGTGCCAGCAGCTTGGGACTAGCGGGTTGGACGTCCTACAAAGAGCAGTTCTTC. Its translation: CASSLGLAGWTSYKEQFF.

The chain links TRBV7-9 to TRBJ2-5, with D possibly being TRBD1 (6 bases). The CDR3 spans 15 residues. V lost 3 bases to trimming and J lost 3 bases, with 14 bases between them. Germline CDR1 is SEHNR and CDR2 is FQNEAQ (reference sequence). CDR3 amino acids: CASSFWIGGKETQYF. CDR3 DNA: TGTGCCAGCAGCTTCTGGATAGGGGGAAAAGAGACCCAGTACTTC. The whole variable domain, filled in from reference TRBV7-9 and TRBJ2-5, reads DTGVSQNPRHKITKRGQNVTFRCDPISEHNRLYWYRQTLGQGPEFLTYFQNEAQLEKSRLLSDRFSAERPKGSFSTLEIQRTEQGDSAMYLCASSFWIGGKETQYFGPGTRLLVL.